Below, 31 T cell receptor beta chains from the same sample are listed, as sequenced in a study of control samples from healthy donors and cancer patients. Using immunoSEQ multiplex PCR, the repertoire was profiled, and TCRdb retains in-frame clones only, with some absent. The repertoire holds 130,000 or so clones, with just under 95% as singletons. Source material: PBMCs. The receptors stem from a man aged 60 to 75 with colorectal cancer.

The gene calls are TRBV7-2 and TRBJ1-5; D is unresolved. V dropped 5 bases and J dropped 9 bases, with 14 bases sitting between them. The CDR3 contains 13 residues. In germline, CDR1 is SGHTA, CDR2 FQGNSA. DNA for the CDR3: TGTGCCAGCAGCCCCGGACCGAAATTGCCCCAGCATTTT. Translating it yields CASSPGPKLPQHF.

This clone appeared a single time. J is TRBJ1-1 and V is TRBV19; no definite D call. The V end lost 8 bases, the J end lost 0 bases, and 10 bases lay between the germline ends. The CDR3 has 13 amino acids. Germline values: CDR1 LNHDA, CDR2 SQIVND (reference sequence). CDR3 in DNA: TGTGCCAGTGGGGTGGGAGTGAACACTGAAGCTTTCTTT. It is translated as CASGVGVNTEAFF.

V usage is TRBV11-2 and J usage is TRBJ1-2, with D unclear. Trimming removed 4 bases from V and 2 bases from J, with 2 bases in between. CDR3 size: 11 residues. CDR1 and CDR2 (germline): SGHAT, FQNNGV. CDR3 nucleotides: TGTGCCAGCAGCTCCAACTATGGCTACACCTTC. Translation: CASSSNYGYTF.

The V and J genes are TRBV7-8 and TRBJ1-1; no firm D call. The V gene lost 2 bases and the J gene lost 3 bases, with 19 bases spanning the gap. There are 17 residues in the CDR3. Germline CDR1 reads SGHVS; CDR2 reads FQNEAQ. The CDR3 protein is CASSLSGGEGTDTEAFF. For the CDR3, the DNA is TGTGCCAGCAGCTTATCGGGTGGGGAAGGCACAGACACTGAAGCTTTCTTT.

This chain connects TRBV28 to TRBJ1-4; D is ambiguous. The germline V gene has CDR1 MDHEN and CDR2 SYDVKM. V dropped 3 bases and J dropped 2 bases, with 10 bases sitting between them. CDR3 size: 15 residues. CDR3 amino acids: CASSFLGGTNEKLFF. The CDR3 nucleotides read TGTGCCAGCAGTTTCTTGGGAGGGACTAATGAAAAACTGTTTTTT.

The chain carries TRBV29-1 and TRBJ1-1; a weak D match, TRBD1 (5 bases). Trimming stripped 5 bases from V and 3 bases from J, with 10 bases between. The CDR3 length is 12 residues. Per germline, CDR1 SQVTM and CDR2 ANQGSEA. As DNA, the CDR3 is TGCAGCGTTATCCGAGGGGACACTGAAGCTTTCTTT. Protein sequence: CSVIRGDTEAFF.

This clone was observed a single time. This sequence joins TRBV5-6 and TRBJ2-7, with D unclear. The germline CDR1 and CDR2 sequences are SGHDT and YYEEEE. The CDR3 sequence is 14 residues long. V was trimmed by 3 bases and J by 1 base, leaving 11 bases between them. The CDR3 DNA reads as TGTGCCAGCAGCTCCAAGACCGGATCCTACGAGCAGTACTTC. Its protein product is CASSSKTGSYEQYF.

The gene calls are TRBV7-2 and TRBJ2-3; 12 bases match TRBD2. Germline CDR1 is SGHTA and CDR2 is FQGNSA. Trimming at V came to 5 bases and at J to 4 bases, leaving 7 bases not matched to a gene. This CDR3 has 16 residues. CDR3 region: CASSRLAGGSADTQYF. CDR3 nucleotides: TGTGCCAGCAGCAGGCTAGCGGGGGGGAGCGCAGATACGCAGTATTTT.

Concerning this clone: Other DNA sequences in the same sample also yield this CDR3. The chain links TRBV5-1 to TRBJ2-7, with TRBD1 identical over 8 bases. Trimming took 2 bases from V and 2 from J; bases not matched to a gene: 6. Looked up from germline, CDR1 is SGHRS and CDR2 is YFSETQ. The CDR3 covers 15 residues. The CDR3 DNA sequence: TGCGCCAGCAGCTTCGGTACAGGGGGGACCTACGAGCAGTACTTC. It codes for CASSFGTGGTYEQYF.

This clone has only one observation. The chain links TRBV29-1 to TRBJ1-1; the D is unclear. Trimming cost V 7 bases and J 1 base, with 13 bases left between them. CDR1 SQVTM and CDR2 ANQGSEA come from the germline V gene. The CDR3 sequence is 13 residues long. CDR3 protein: CSGRWSGNTEAFF. CDR3 DNA: TGCAGCGGCCGGTGGTCAGGGAACACTGAAGCTTTCTTT.

The rearrangement joins TRBV7-8 to TRBJ2-1; 14 positions match TRBD2. This CDR3 spans 16 amino acids. Trimming removed 4 bases from V and 8 bases from J; junction bases left unmatched: 7. In germline, CDR1 is SGHVS, CDR2 FQNEAQ. In DNA form, the CDR3 reads TGTGCCAGCAGCTCTCTGACTAGCGGGGGGGCTGATGAGCAGTTCTTC. Its protein product is CASSSLTSGGADEQFF.

The V call is TRBV5-8, the J call TRBJ2-5, with 8 bases aligning to TRBD2. V was pared by 2 bases and J by 3 bases, with 6 bases of the junction left unmatched. Germline V gives CDR1 SGHTS, CDR2 YDEGEE. The CDR3 is made up of 15 amino acids. The CDR3 nucleotides read TGTGCCAGCAGCTTTGGGGTTAGCGGGGAAGAGACCCAGTACTTC. Its translation is CASSFGVSGEETQYF.

The chain's CDR3 is CASSQARGPQETQYF. The CDR3 DNA reads TGTGCCAGCAGCCAAGCCCGGGGCCCGCAAGAGACCCAGTACTTC. The V and J genes are TRBV3-1 (or the pseudogene TRBV3-2) and TRBJ2-5; TRBD1 or TRBD2 may be the D gene (5 bases each). The germline CDR1 and CDR2 sequences are LGHDT and YNNKEL (reference sequence). Trimming stripped 1 base from V and 2 bases from J, with 11 bases between. CDR3 length equals 15 residues.

The chain has TRBV27 and TRBJ2-7; 9 bases are a match to TRBD1. Germline trimming cut 2 bases from V and 1 base from J; bases unmatched to any gene: 3. This CDR3 has 15 residues. CDR1 and CDR2 (germline): MNHEY, SMNVEV (reference sequence). CDR3 bases: TGTGCCAGCAGTTTAAGGGGACAGGGATCCTACGAGCAGTACTTC. Protein: CASSLRGQGSYEQYF.

J is TRBJ1-5 and V is TRBV4-3; D unresolved. V dropped 2 bases and J dropped 5 bases, with 7 bases sitting between them. The CDR3 spans 13 residues. Germline V gene data show CDR1 as LGHNA and CDR2 as YSLEER. The DNA of the CDR3 is TGCGCCAGCAGCCAAAAAGAGTATCAGCCCCAGCATTTT. Translation: CASSQKEYQPQHF.

The chain links TRBV5-1 to TRBJ2-7; 10 bases map to TRBD1. The length of the CDR3 is 15 residues. J gave up 6 bases and V 1 base, and 7 bases lay outside the gene matches. CDR1 is SGHRS, CDR2 YFSETQ, per germline. The CDR3 DNA follows: TGCGCCAGCAGCTTGAGGGACAGGGGCCTCCTCGAGCAGTACTTC. Encoded protein: CASSLRDRGLLEQYF.

The J gene is TRBJ1-1, the V gene TRBV11-2; D remains ambiguous. The length of the CDR3 is 15 residues. The V gene's germline CDR1 is SGHAT and CDR2 FQNNGV. Deletions cut 5 bases from V and 1 base from J, with 14 bases between. CDR3 region: CASSLTRQENTEAFF. CDR3 DNA sequence: TGTGCCAGCAGCCTAACCCGACAAGAGAACACTGAAGCTTTCTTT.

The CDR3 here is CSISGTPDQPQHF. The CDR3 region has the DNA TGCAGCATTAGCGGGACACCAGATCAGCCCCAGCATTTT. This sequence joins TRBV29-1 and TRBJ1-5; weak D call: TRBD1 (6 bases). From germline, CDR1 is SQVTM and CDR2 ANQGSEA. V was cut by 8 bases and J by 5 bases, with 16 bases left in between. The CDR3 runs 13 residues.

The genes are TRBV25-1 and TRBJ1-5, with D possibly TRBD1 on 5 matching bases. CDR1 and CDR2 (germline): MGHDK, SYGVNS. The CDR3 loop spans 14 amino acids. Trimming shortened V by 7 bases and J by 2 bases, and 12 bases separated the two germline ends. CDR3 sequence (DNA): TGTGCCAGCATGGGGGTTGGAGGCAATCAGCCCCAGCATTTT. Its translation is CASMGVGGNQPQHF.

The chain is built from TRBV10-3 and TRBJ1-1; D is uncertain. Deletions cut 6 bases from V and 0 bases from J, with 14 bases between. Germline lookup yields CDR1 ENHRY and CDR2 SYGVKD. This CDR3 region has 15 residues. The CDR3 protein is CAIRPTGSLNTEAFF. Written as DNA, the CDR3 is TGTGCCATCAGGCCCACTGGGTCTTTGAACACTGAAGCTTTCTTT.

The chain is built from TRBV3-1 (or the pseudogene TRBV3-2) and TRBJ1-2; 11 bases line up with TRBD1. Trimming removed 4 bases from V and 8 bases from J; junction bases left unmatched: 12. This CDR3 is built from 16 residues. Germline CDR1 LGHDT, CDR2 YNNKEL (reference sequence). The CDR3 here is CASSPLGQGGAGGYTF. The DNA of the CDR3 is TGTGCCAGCAGCCCCCTGGGACAGGGGGGGGCTGGGGGCTACACCTTC.

Concerning this clone: One end of the junction varies from germline; a read error may be responsible. The rearrangement links TRBV6-5 to TRBJ2-7, with D possibly TRBD1 on 6 matching bases. Germline lookup yields CDR1 MNHEY and CDR2 SVGAGI. The CDR3 covers 13 residues. CDR3 sequence: CYTLRQERNEQYF. CDR3 in DNA: TGCTATACCTTAAGACAGGAAAGGAACGAGCAGTACTTC.

This CDR3 reads CASHRGGTSSEQYF. Written as DNA, the CDR3 is TGTGCCAGCCATCGCGGGGGGACTAGTTCCGAGCAGTACTTC. This rearrangement joins TRBV6-6 to TRBJ2-7; TRBD2 matches 8 bases. The CDR3 length is 14 residues. The germline CDR1 and CDR2 sequences are MNHNY and SVGAGI (reference sequence). V lost 8 bases, J lost 6 bases, and 12 bases stayed unmatched.

J is TRBJ1-1 and V is TRBV30; D may be TRBD1 (5 bases). The V gene lost 4 bases and the J gene lost 2 bases, with 11 bases spanning the gap. CDR1 and CDR2 (germline): GTSNPN, SVGIG (reference sequence). CDR3 size: 13 residues. The CDR3 spells CAWKEGPNTEAFF. The CDR3 nucleotides read TGTGCCTGGAAGGAGGGGCCAAACACTGAAGCTTTCTTT.

The V and J genes are TRBV25-1 and TRBJ2-3; D ambiguous. V was cut by 11 bases and J by 5 bases, with 8 bases left in between. This CDR3 comprises 10 residues. Germline V gene lookup returns CDR1 MGHDK and CDR2 SYGVNS. The CDR3 reads CASAKDTQYF. CDR3 DNA: TGTGCCTCTGCGAAAGATACGCAGTATTTT.

The chain uses TRBV6-5 and TRBJ2-4; no clear D gene. Germline values: CDR1 MNHEY, CDR2 SVGAGI. The CDR3 contains 11 residues. With 4 bases removed from V and 8 bases from J, the gap between germline ends came to 6 bases. In DNA form, the CDR3 reads TGTGCCAGCAGTTCCGGAGACATTCAGTACTTC. This gives the protein CASSSGDIQYF.

The rearrangement links TRBV6-5 to TRBJ1-1; D call uncertain. CDR1 is MNHEY and CDR2 is SVGAGI in the germline V gene. This CDR3 spans 15 amino acids. V was trimmed by 3 bases and J by 9 bases, leaving 20 bases between them. Here the CDR3 reads CASSYIRTSYPQAFF. CDR3 coding DNA: TGTGCCAGCAGTTATATCAGGACCTCGTACCCTCAAGCTTTCTTT.

This rearrangement joins TRBV7-8 to TRBJ2-7; 7 positions agree with TRBD1. V was clipped by 5 bases and J by 1 base; unmatched bases: 5. The CDR3 covers 14 residues. Germline-derived CDR1 and CDR2 are SGHVS and FQNEAQ. CDR3 loop: CASSRTGFSYEQYF. CDR3 coding DNA: TGTGCCAGCAGCCGGACAGGTTTTTCCTACGAGCAGTACTTC.

This clone was seen once. This chain joins TRBV9 and TRBJ2-1; D might be TRBD1 (5 bases). V was clipped by 0 bases and J by 4 bases, with 11 bases between them. Germline CDR1 SGDLS, CDR2 YYNGEE. This CDR3 is built from 15 residues. The DNA of the CDR3 is TGTGCCAGCAGCGTAGGGCAGGGTTGGTACAATGAGCAGTTCTTC. It yields the protein CASSVGQGWYNEQFF. The whole variable domain, remainder taken from reference TRBV9 and TRBJ2-1, is DSGVTQTPKHLITATGQRVTLRCSPRSGDLSVYWYQQSLDQGLQFLIQYYNGEERAKGNILERFSAQQFPDLHSELNLSSLELGDSALYFCASSVGQGWYNEQFFGPGTRLTVL.

The CDR3 DNA is TGTGCCAGCCGCCAGGGGTCCACCGGGGAGCTGTTTTTT. Translating it yields CASRQGSTGELFF. The chain combines TRBV27 with TRBJ2-2; D might be TRBD1 (6 bases). The CDR3 spans 13 residues. The germline V gene encodes CDR1 MNHEY and CDR2 SMNVEV (reference sequence). Trimming pared 8 bases from V and 4 bases from J, leaving 11 bases between.

The V call is TRBV24-1, the J call TRBJ2-4, with TRBD1 matching over 8 bases. CDR3 length: 19 amino acids. With 4 bases clipped from V and 4 bases from J, the junction kept 17 bases outside the gene matches. Germline lookup yields CDR1 KGHDR and CDR2 SFDVKD. For the CDR3, the DNA is TGTGCCACCAGTGACCCTGAAAATGGACAGGGACCTAGTAAAAACATTCAGTACTTC. Encoded protein: CATSDPENGQGPSKNIQYF.